This record covers a single T cell receptor (beta chain). Its antigen remains unidentified. The data derive from a study of cytomegalovirus exposure and HLA in healthy donors. Primers for the PCR totalled 60 Vbeta and 13 Jbeta. TCRdb's table, derived via immunoSEQ multiplex PCR, lists solely in-frame clones and lacks some. The sample contains about 98,000 clones, roughly 77% of which appear only once. Whole-study results and caveats: It is likely that the observed cluster of highly shared sequence variants was a sequencing artifact.

The junction had 28 bases not matched to a gene; V was cut back by 7 bases and J by 10 bases. Germline loops: CDR1 MDHEN, CDR2 SYDVKM. The CDR3 runs to 19 residues. The chain has TRBV28 and TRBJ1-1, with TRBD1 matching 9 bases. The sample consisted of PBMCs. The TCR comes from a man aged 35-49 years in good health and CMV-seronegative. The CDR3 is CASTSEGTGTGLLRKGAFF. In DNA, the CDR3 is TGTGCCAGCACTTCGGAGGGAACCGGGACAGGGCTTCTTCGAAAGGGAGCTTTCTTT.